A selection of T cell receptor beta chains follows, all from one sample in a study of CD8 T cells in Susac syndrome. TCRdb processed the immunoSEQ multiplex PCR reads anew with MiXCR; each CDR3 protein has one entry. The sample records some 260,000 distinct CDR3 sequences, 90% to 95% being singletons. The sequenced sample consisted of CD4+ T cells from PBMCs. Receptors were obtained from a human donor with multiple sclerosis. Each CDR3 is given with its conserved first and last residue. The D gene is left open where the match is weak. A row's size may be missing; if present it is once, few, many or a size class.

J | D | size | V | DNA | CDR3
TRBJ1-1 | . | . | TRBV20-1 | TGCAGTGAGGCCTGGGAGGGCACTGAAGCTTTCTTT | CSEAWEGTEAFF
TRBJ1-3 | . | . | TRBV6-1 | TGTGCCAGCAGTGAAGGGCCCGCAGATGTTGGAAACACCATATATTTT | CASSEGPADVGNTIYF
TRBJ2-1 | TRBD2 | . | TRBV3-1 | TGTGCCAGCAGCCACGGGACTAGCGGGGGCAATGAGCAGTTCTTC | CASSHGTSGGNEQFF
TRBJ2-1 | . | . | TRBV9 | TGTGCCAGCAGCGTAGGGGCAGGGTCTTACAATGAGCAGTTCTTC | CASSVGAGSYNEQFF
TRBJ1-6 | . | once | TRBV12-3/TRBV12-4 | TGTGCCAGCAGTCCAACAACATCCGGTTCGACCCTCCACTTT | CASSPTTSGSTLHF
TRBJ1-2 | . | . | TRBV2 | TGTGCCAGCAGTGGGGCTGGAGGGATCAAGGGCTACACCTTC | CASSGAGGIKGYTF
TRBJ2-7 | . | . | TRBV7-8 | TGTGCCAGCAGCCCGCGGGACAGTTCCTACGAGCAGTACTTC | CASSPRDSSYEQYF
TRBJ1-5 | . | once | TRBV5-1 | TGCGCCAGCAGCTTGGAGGGGGACCGTCAGCCCCAGCATTTT | CASSLEGDRQPQHF
TRBJ2-4 | TRBD2 | . | TRBV9 | TGTGCCAGCAGCGTACTAGCGGGAGGGGGGGACATTCAGTACTTC | CASSVLAGGGDIQYF
TRBJ2-3 | TRBD2 | . | TRBV4-2 | TGTGCCAGCAGCCAAGCGCGGACTAGCGGGAGTGCAGATACGCAGTATTTT | CASSQARTSGSADTQYF
TRBJ2-5 | TRBD2 | . | TRBV10-3 | TGTGCCATCAAACCGGGACTAGCGGGAGGCATGGAAGAGACCCAGTACTTC | CAIKPGLAGGMEETQYF
TRBJ2-5 | TRBD2 | . | TRBV18 | TGTGCCAGCTCCCCAGGGCCAACTAGCGGGGGACCAGAGACCCAGTACTTC | CASSPGPTSGGPETQYF
TRBJ2-5 | TRBD2 | . | TRBV20-1 | TGCAGTGCTTGGGGACTAGCACTTTTCCAAGAGACCCAGTACTTC | CSAWGLALFQETQYF
TRBJ2-3 | . | . | TRBV3-1 | TGTGCCAGCACCCTGGACCGAAGCACAGATACGCAGTATTTT | CASTLDRSTDTQYF
TRBJ1-4 | . | . | TRBV19 | TGTGCCAGTAGTTTTACAGTTAATGAAAAACTGTTTTTT | CASSFTVNEKLFF
TRBJ1-2 | . | . | TRBV20-1 | TGCAGTGCTAGACACAACTATGCGGGCTACACCTTC | CSARHNYAGYTF
TRBJ1-1 | TRBD1 | . | TRBV7-9 | TGTGCCAGCAGCTTAGAAGGGGGCCCGAACACTGAAGCTTTCTTT | CASSLEGGPNTEAFF
TRBJ2-3 | . | . | TRBV9 | TGTGCCAGCAGCGCCCGTAGAGGGTGGGAAGATACGCAGTATTTT | CASSARRGWEDTQYF